This T cell receptor (beta chain) was recorded in a study of T cell clonotyping in hematopoietic cell transplantation (dated by TCRdb to about 2021). At the level of the whole study: Pretransplant samples from recipients were collected after cytoreduction. The study collected 120 to 150 blood samples from some 35 consecutive transplant recipients and their related donors. Patient recruitment ran from 2015 to January 2017, and follow-up continued until late 2020 or death. Study-wide conclusions, independent of this receptor: Just a small fraction of recipient repertoires overlapped with donor repertoires, and more than 95% appeared de novo at the given depth. The sample size was limited and the cells went unsorted, which meant the CD4 and CD8 repertoire contributions could not be told apart. Inverse Simpson Index values from donors and from recipients before transplant predicted broader TCR repertoire diversity after transplant. After transplant, TCR diversity in recipients dropped, and pathologically expanded clonotypes climbed progressively between day 30 and day 180.

The time point label, read with the paper, signifies: recipient sample about 28 days before transplant, after cytoreduction. Blood samples were obtained from recipients approximately 28 days before transplant and at days 30, 100 and 180 after transplant. Nuclei Lysis Solution was used to extract genomic DNA from fresh or cryopreserved unfractionated peripheral blood mononuclear cells. In the case of this clone: What this receptor recognizes is not known. No per-base quality is available; no much larger clone lies one base away.

V loses 6 bases at its end and J loses 2 bases; junction bases beyond the gene matches: 12. Based on the germline V gene, the CDR1 and CDR2 sequences are MDHEN and SYDVKM. Inclusive of the bounding cysteine and phenylalanine, the CDR3 is 18 residues long. Only CDR3 DNA remains: 54 bases, in frame from the first base. The immunoSEQ assay, a bias-controlled multiplex PCR using V- and J-specific primers, was used to amplify TCR beta CDR3 regions from genomic DNA. A proprietary barcode and Illumina adapter sequences were added to the CDR3 amplicons in a second PCR step. CDR3 libraries were sequenced on an Illumina MiSeq instrument. The source study handled its data this way. Export and quality control were done with immunoSEQ Analyzer 3.0, while downstream analyses used R Bioconductor and Immunarch. Only productive rearrangements in the normalized downsampled data set went into calculating the repertoire metrics. Pathologically expanded clonotypes were defined as those larger than 5 templates in the normalized cohort. The Inverse Simpson Index served as the measure of repertoire diversity. To capture all clonotypes, the CMV-specificity analyses were run on the non-normalized data set. The table comes from immuneACCESS by way of TCRdb, which keeps in-frame sequences with V and J called. Part of the clones is missing from these tables; in studies checked, under half for an unresolved V gene and the rest for unknown reasons. V and J calls and clone size come straight from that table; D and trimming were deduced from the DNA. The sample has more than 25,000 clones on record, roughly 91% of them singletons. Around 2.4% of the sample rests with the top ten.

The rearrangement joined TRBV28 to TRBJ2-2; 10 central nucleotides agree with TRBD2. The TCR comes from a man aged 45-65 years with acute myeloid leukemia. Some clones in this sample may be carry-over from other donors' samples. The starting material was peripheral blood mononuclear cells, obtained before stem cell transplant. The nucleotide sequence reads as follows: TGTGCCAGCAGACCGAGCGGGAGGGCCGGGAAAAACACCGGGGAGCTGTTTTTT. Protein translation: CASRPSGRAGKNTGELFF.